This T cell receptor (beta chain) was sequenced during a study of CD8+CD57+ T cells in acquired aplastic anemia. The wider study: Average DNA yield from sorted CD4+ and CD8+ cells was around 3 ug.

The CDR3 adds up to 12 amino acids, both ends counted. In regard to this clonotype: The CDR3 end shows no conserved phenylalanine or tryptophan, and so a read error is likely. Because the CDR3's place on the DNA is in doubt, the DNA is left out and the CDR3 is given as listed by TCRdb.

It was patients with CD8+CD57+ cell expansion by flow cytometry who were chosen for sequencing. Genomic DNA constituted the template upon which TCR beta VDJ and CDR3 profiling was performed. TCRdb itself ran the reads through MiXCR, one entry per CDR3 protein. This table holds approximately 160,000 distinct CDR3 sequences, roughly 50% found once. The source is a human donor with aplastic anemia. The chain employs TRBV12-3 or TRBV12-4 and TRBJ1-2; the D call of TRBD1 is as the table states it, not checked on the DNA. The sequenced sample was sorted CD4+, CD8+, or CD8+CD57+ T cells (not recorded which) from PBMCs. CDR3 region: CASSPQSQGGVL.